Reported below is one T cell receptor beta chain. This record comes from a study of blood T cell repertoires in COVID-19. The overall study: T cells, B-cell-depleted T cells, or PBMCs provided the cDNA or gDNA that served as material.

Per the original methods: Amplification of reference gene primers provided the estimated nucleated cell counts. Sequencing was performed with immunoSEQ multiplex PCR; in TCRdb, only in-frame clones are kept and a portion is missing. The V and J calls and clone size were taken over from that table, and D and trimming were inferred from the DNA. The sample lists 130,000 to 150,000 clones, roughly 88% seen once, with roughly 8% in the top ten. The germline gives CDR1 LNHDA, CDR2 SQIVND (reference sequence). The CDR3 sequence is 17 residues long. The V segment lost 0 bases and the J segment 5 bases; nucleotides outside the gene matches: 6. Seattle's enrolled individuals joined amid active infection and were then monitored longitudinally.

The receptor comes from a woman aged 55-69 years with COVID-19, enrolled during active disease. This chain links TRBV19 with TRBJ2-1; the match to TRBD1 covers 11 bases. Specimen: peripheral blood. This CDR3 is CASSIDLGQGGHNEQFF. CDR3 DNA sequence: TGTGCCAGTAGTATAGACCTGGGACAGGGGGGACACAATGAGCAGTTCTTC.